This T cell receptor beta chain was identified during a study of shared clonotypes between healthy human individuals. Findings of the study overall: The sharing of roughly 5% of naive CD4 clonotypes was seen across a few donors. Limited genetic and exposure-history diversity came from having few donors. Non-shared clonotypes showed lower generation probabilities than clonotypes common to all four donors.

About this clone itself: Its antigen is unknown.

Study processing details: ImmunoSEQ supplied junction-only sequences lacking quality scores, so filtering was different. Method: immunoSEQ multiplex PCR; TCRdb's copy keeps in-frame clones and lacks some. The V and J calls and clone size are taken from that table; D and trimming were inferred from the DNA. This table holds a few million clones, under 95% found once. V gave up 6 bases and J gave up 2 bases, with 14 bases separating them. CDR1 is SNHLY and CDR2 is FYNNEI in the germline V gene. The CDR3 is made up of 14 amino acids. The chain is built from TRBV2 and TRBJ2-7; possible D gene TRBD1, 6 bases. Sequencing was done on a sample of naive CD4+ T cells from PBMCs. Indicated subset: CD45RA+ positively selected. This TCR was recovered from a man between 18 and 29 years old in good health. Some clones in this sample may be carry-over from other donors' samples. Here the CDR3 reads CASRLGQIPYEQYF. CDR3 DNA: TGTGCCAGCAGACTAGGACAGATACCCTACGAGCAGTACTTC.